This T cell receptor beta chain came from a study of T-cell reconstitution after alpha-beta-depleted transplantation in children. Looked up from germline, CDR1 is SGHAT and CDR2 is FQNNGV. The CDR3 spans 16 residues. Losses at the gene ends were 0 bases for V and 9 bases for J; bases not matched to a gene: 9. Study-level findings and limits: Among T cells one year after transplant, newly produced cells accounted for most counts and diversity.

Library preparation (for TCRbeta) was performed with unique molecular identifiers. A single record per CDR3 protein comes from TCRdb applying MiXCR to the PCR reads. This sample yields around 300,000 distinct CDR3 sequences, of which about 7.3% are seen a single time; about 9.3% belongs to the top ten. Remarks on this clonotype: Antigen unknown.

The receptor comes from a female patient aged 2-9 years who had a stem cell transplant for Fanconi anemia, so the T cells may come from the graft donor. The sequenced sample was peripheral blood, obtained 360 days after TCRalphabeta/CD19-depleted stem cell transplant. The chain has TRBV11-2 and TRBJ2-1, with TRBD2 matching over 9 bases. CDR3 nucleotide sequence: TGTGCCAGCAGCTTAGATTATCAAGCGGGGGGATTTGAGCAGTTCTTC. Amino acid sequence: CASSLDYQAGGFEQFF.